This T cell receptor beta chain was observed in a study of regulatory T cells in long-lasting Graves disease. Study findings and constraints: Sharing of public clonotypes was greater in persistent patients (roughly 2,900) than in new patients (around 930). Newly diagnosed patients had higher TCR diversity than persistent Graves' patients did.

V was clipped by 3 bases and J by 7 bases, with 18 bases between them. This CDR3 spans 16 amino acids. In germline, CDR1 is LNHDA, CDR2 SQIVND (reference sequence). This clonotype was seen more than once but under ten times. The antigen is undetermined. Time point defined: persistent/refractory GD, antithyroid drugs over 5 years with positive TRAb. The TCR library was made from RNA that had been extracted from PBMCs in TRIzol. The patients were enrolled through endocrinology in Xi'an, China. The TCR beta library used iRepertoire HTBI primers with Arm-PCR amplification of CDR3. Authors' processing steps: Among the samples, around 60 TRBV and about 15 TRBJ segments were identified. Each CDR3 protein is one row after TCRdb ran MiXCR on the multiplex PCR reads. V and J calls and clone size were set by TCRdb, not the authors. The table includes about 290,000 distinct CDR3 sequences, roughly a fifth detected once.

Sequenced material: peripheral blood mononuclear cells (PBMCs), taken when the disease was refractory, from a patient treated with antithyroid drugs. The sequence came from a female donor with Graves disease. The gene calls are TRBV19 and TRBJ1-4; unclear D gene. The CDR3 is CASSIFPPGAGEKLFF. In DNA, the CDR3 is TGTGCCAGTAGTATCTTTCCACCGGGCGCCGGTGAAAAACTGTTTTTT.